The text below deals with one T cell receptor (beta chain). Antigen specificity is unknown. Running of the assay took place at deep level. This table comes from immunoSEQ multiplex PCR, and its TCRdb copy is limited to in-frame clones, with some not included. The profile shows a few hundred thousand clones, around 87% of them singletons. This specimen belongs to a study of shared clonotypes between healthy human individuals. Study results and caveats: Of the naive CD4 clonotypes, around 5% were shared across several donors. The represented genetic and exposure-history diversity was limited by the small number of donors.

CD8 memory was a combination that joined CD45RO+ cells with CCR7-negative CD45RA+ TemRA cells. CDR1 and CDR2 from the germline V gene are MDHEN and SYDVKM. This CDR3 is 14 amino acids long. The germline V and J ends were trimmed by 2 bases and 5 bases, with 12 bases remaining between them. Sequencing was performed on memory CD8+ T cells sorted from blood. The subset was: CD45RO+ cells pooled with CCR7-negative TemRA cells. This TCR came from a man between 18 and 35 years old in good health. The gene calls are TRBV28 and TRBJ1-2, with D possibly matching TRBD1 (5 bases). The CDR3 loop reads CASSLGAGRYGYTF. The CDR3 bases are TGTGCCAGCAGTTTAGGTGCAGGGAGGTATGGCTACACCTTC.